Listed below are T cell receptor beta chains from one sample, sequenced in a study of immune cell composition in non-small cell lung cancer. Assay used: immunoSEQ multiplex PCR; TCRdb lists only in-frame clones, some missing. The sample holds around 6,600 clones, 70% to 85% seen once. Sequencing was performed on non-adjacent lung tissue. The receptors were sampled from a human donor with non-small cell lung cancer. Both conserved end residues are trimmed from each CDR3. The order of the fields is V gene, CDR3 length, J gene, CDR3 protein.

TRBV20-1	9	TRBJ2-3	SAERGDTQY
TRBV5-1	13	TRBJ1-6	ASSLGQGAFSPLH
TRBV13	14	TRBJ2-7	ASSPGLAGETYEQY
TRBV2	13	TRBJ2-2	ASSERGSNTGELF
TRBV2	12	TRBJ1-1	ASSVAGGRAEAF
TRBV21-1	13	TRBJ2-5	ASSKNRGCAETQY
TRBV5-1	13	TRBJ2-1	ASSLPTSGANEQF
TRBV6-1	13	TRBJ1-3	ASSLDRGLGNTIY
TRBV5-4	12	TRBJ2-1	ASSLESGNSEQF
TRBV6-1	13	TRBJ2-1	ASSASSVTYNEQF
TRBV19	13	TRBJ1-5	ASSIDLRDNQPQH
TRBV10-3	12	TRBJ1-1	AISWRTGNTEAF
TRBV6-5	10	TRBJ1-2	ASSAGIAGYT
TRBV7-7	13	TRBJ2-1	ASSLLAGGHNEQF
TRBV2	9	TRBJ2-7	ASRPELKQY
TRBV4-2	12	TRBJ1-2	ASSQPSDGGGYT
TRBV28	12	TRBJ2-3	ASSLQAGTDTQY
TRBV6-4	8	TRBJ1-4	ASSDRKLF
TRBV9	11	TRBJ2-1	ASGRGGSNEQF
TRBV11-2	11	TRBJ1-1	ASSPTENTEAF
TRBV7-2	15	TRBJ2-1	ASSSSGTGGFYNEQF
TRBV11-2	13	TRBJ2-1	ASSLVVTGSVEQF
TRBV5-6	12	TRBJ2-7	ASSWDRTDVAQY
TRBV19	12	TRBJ2-7	ASSIGTGPYEQY
TRBV4-2	11	TRBJ1-1	ASSQGPDTEAF
TRBV4-2	13	TRBJ2-5	ASSQDWRTQETQY
TRBV7-2	14	TRBJ2-7	ASSLHWTSGAYEQY
TRBV2	10	TRBJ2-3	ASQAGADTQY
TRBV27	14	TRBJ1-1	ASSGSRGRMNTEAF
TRBV10-3	12	TRBJ2-1	AISIAGTVNEQF
TRBV4-1	13	TRBJ1-5	ASSQTTQGAQPQH
TRBV5-4	12	TRBJ1-2	ASSLAWAGDGYT
TRBV5-1	12	TRBJ1-2	ASSSGRGGYGYT
TRBV28	12	TRBJ2-3	ASSFRGPTDTQY
TRBV6-5	12	TRBJ1-2	ASSSMGGAYGYT
TRBV6-1	12	TRBJ2-7	ASSGQGASYEQY
TRBV7-2	10	TRBJ1-1	ASSSGPTEAF
TRBV4-1	13	TRBJ2-7	ASSQGTSLSYEQY
TRBV13	11	TRBJ2-7	ASSPGLTYEQY
TRBV5-6	14	TRBJ1-2	ASSWMGQGIVYGYT
TRBV7-9	14	TRBJ2-3	ASSSPTSGSPDTQY